A single sample gave rise to the 2 T cell receptor beta chains below, sequenced in a study of blood T cell repertoires in COVID-19. Here immunoSEQ multiplex PCR was the method, and the copy in TCRdb shows in-frame clones only, minus some. The sample includes around 250,000 clones, about 85% of them seen just once. The material sequenced was PBMCs or T cells enriched from blood (not recorded which). These receptors all stem from a woman aged 50 to 65 who had been exposed to COVID-19.

V is TRBV23-1 and J is TRBJ2-1; D unresolved. TRBV23-1 is an open reading frame whose function is uncertain. This CDR3 contains 14 residues. V was clipped by 3 bases and J by 8 bases, with 14 bases between them. CDR3: CASSQVTADDEQFF. The CDR3 coding sequence is TGCGCCAGCAGTCAGGTGACGGCGGATGATGAGCAGTTCTTC.

CDR3 sequence: CASRVREANTGELFF. The CDR3 nucleotides read TGTGCCAGTAGGGTACGGGAAGCGAACACCGGGGAGCTGTTTTTT. V gene TRBV19 combines with J gene TRBJ2-2, with D perhaps matching TRBD2 (5 bases). Deletions cut 6 bases from V and 0 bases from J, with 11 bases between. Germline V gene lookup returns CDR1 LNHDA and CDR2 SQIVND (reference sequence). CDR3 length: 15 residues.